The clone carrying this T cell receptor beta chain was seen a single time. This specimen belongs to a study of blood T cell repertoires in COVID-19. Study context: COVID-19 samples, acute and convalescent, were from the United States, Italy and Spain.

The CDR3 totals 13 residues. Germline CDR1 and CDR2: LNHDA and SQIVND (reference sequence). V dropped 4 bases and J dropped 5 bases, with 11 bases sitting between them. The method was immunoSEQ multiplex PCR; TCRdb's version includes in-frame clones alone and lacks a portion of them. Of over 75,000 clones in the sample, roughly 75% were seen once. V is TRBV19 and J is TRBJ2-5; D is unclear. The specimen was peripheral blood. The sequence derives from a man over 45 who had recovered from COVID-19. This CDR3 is CASSKQPRETQYF. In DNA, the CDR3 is TGTGCCAGTAGTAAACAGCCTCGTGAGACCCAGTACTTC. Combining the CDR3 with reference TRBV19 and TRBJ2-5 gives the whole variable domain DGGITQSPKYLFRKEGQNVTLSCEQNLNHDAMYWYRQDPGQGLRLIYYSQIVNDFQKGDIAEGYSVSREKKESFPLTVTSAQKNPTAFYLCASSKQPRETQYFGPGTRLLVL.